Below are 12 T cell receptor beta chains sequenced from a single sample in a study of shared clonotypes between healthy human individuals. Sequenced by immunoSEQ multiplex PCR; TCRdb stores in-frame clones only, minus some. The sample consists of over a million clones, around 75% of them appearing once. The sequencing input was memory CD4+ T cells sorted from blood. Subset indicated: CD45RA-negative fraction. Receptor source: a man aged 18-30 years in good health.

The rearrangement links TRBV21-1 to TRBJ1-1. TRBV21-1 is flagged as a pseudogene. The CDR3 is 13 residues long. The CDR3 sequence is CASRDGGSVEAFF. The CDR3 DNA sequence: TGTGCCAGCCGCGACGGTGGGTCCGTTGAAGCTTTCTTT.

J is TRBJ1-2 and V is TRBV30; possible D gene TRBD1, 5 bases. Germline CDR1 reads GTSNPN; CDR2 reads SVGIG (reference sequence). V was trimmed by 7 bases and J by 0 bases, leaving 15 bases between them. The CDR3 covers 14 residues. The CDR3 region has the DNA TGTGCCTTGATTGGGGGAGCACCTAACTATGGCTACACCTTC. Amino acid sequence: CALIGGAPNYGYTF.

The chain is built from TRBV13 and TRBJ2-3; D is undetermined. The CDR3 has 13 residues. V dropped 6 bases and J dropped 2 bases, with 9 bases sitting between them. Germline CDR1 and CDR2: PRHDT and FYEKMQ (reference sequence). The CDR3 is CASSPRFTDTQYF. The CDR3 nucleotides read TGTGCCAGCAGTCCCCGGTTCACAGATACGCAGTATTTT.

The rearrangement uses TRBV19 and TRBJ2-2; 7 nucleotides agree with TRBD1. CDR1 is LNHDA and CDR2 is SQIVND in the germline V gene (reference sequence). Germline trimming cut 6 bases from V and 4 bases from J; bases unmatched to any gene: 5. The length of the CDR3 is 14 residues. The CDR3 region has the DNA TGTGCCAGTAGCTTTACAGGGGTCACCGGGGAGCTGTTTTTT. Translation: CASSFTGVTGELFF.

A note on this clone: Other DNA sequences in this specimen translate into the identical CDR3. The chain combines TRBV5-1 with TRBJ2-3, with D possibly TRBD2 on 6 matching bases. The V end lost 1 base, the J end lost 5 bases, and 11 bases lay between the germline ends. Germline assignment: CDR1 SGHRS and CDR2 YFSETQ. This CDR3 is built from 14 residues. The DNA of the CDR3 is TGCGCCAGCAGCTTGTCCGGGAGTGGAGATACGCAGTATTTT. It translates to CASSLSGSGDTQYF.

The CDR3: CASKPGAAQETQYF. CDR3 DNA: TGTGCCAGCAAACCGGGAGCGGCTCAAGAGACCCAGTACTTC. The chain has TRBV6-5 and TRBJ2-5; a weak D match, TRBD2 (6 bases). V shed 7 bases and J shed 2 bases, with 14 bases lying between them. CDR3 length: 14 residues. Germline values: CDR1 MNHEY, CDR2 SVGAGI.

V and J are TRBV2 and TRBJ1-2; perhaps TRBD1 as D (5 bases). The germline V gene has CDR1 SNHLY and CDR2 FYNNEI. Between the trimmed V and J ends, which lost 3 bases and 6 bases, there was a span of 11 bases. The CDR3 is made up of 13 amino acids. DNA of the CDR3: TGTGCCAGCAGTGAGAGTCCAGGGAATGGCTACACCTTC. Translation: CASSESPGNGYTF.

This rearrangement joins TRBV7-2 to TRBJ2-3; 8 bases are a match to TRBD2. This CDR3 is 17 amino acids long. Germline V gives CDR1 SGHTA, CDR2 FQGNSA. Trimming removed 2 bases from V and 4 bases from J; junction bases left unmatched: 11. CDR3: CASSLSLSGSGPDTQYF. In DNA form, the CDR3 reads TGTGCCAGCAGCTTATCTCTGAGCGGGAGCGGCCCAGATACGCAGTATTTT.

The chain combines TRBV27 with TRBJ2-1; tentative D call: TRBD2 (5 bases). With 2 bases removed from V and 7 bases from J, the gap between germline ends came to 9 bases. From germline, CDR1 is MNHEY and CDR2 SMNVEV (reference sequence). The CDR3 has 13 amino acids. Here the CDR3 DNA reads TGTGCCAGCAGTTTAGTCTGGGAGAATGAGCAGTTCTTC. Its protein product is CASSLVWENEQFF.

The chain combines TRBV7-2 with TRBJ1-2, with a weak D call TRBD1 (5 bases). The CDR3 has 16 amino acids. Trimming cost V 1 base and J 3 bases, with 15 bases left between them. Germline V gene data show CDR1 as SGHTA and CDR2 as FQGNSA. The CDR3 sequence: CASSLGRQFLYYGYTF. The DNA for the CDR3 is TGTGCCAGCAGCTTAGGAAGACAGTTTCTCTACTATGGCTACACCTTC.

This sequence joins TRBV28 and TRBJ2-5; 8 bases are shared with TRBD2. The J segment lost 0 bases and the V segment lost 2 bases, leaving 2 bases of the junction unmatched. CDR1 and CDR2 from the germline V gene are MDHEN and SYDVKM. The CDR3 consists of 15 residues. The DNA of the CDR3 is TGTGCCAGCAGTTTAGCGGGGGGCAACCAAGAGACCCAGTACTTC. This encodes CASSLAGGNQETQYF.

In the case of this clone: Other DNA sequences within the sample encode an identical CDR3. The rearrangement joins TRBV5-1 to TRBJ1-6; possibly TRBD1 for D (5 bases). Trimming left V 0 bases short and J 7 bases short, with 8 bases between. Germline V gene data show CDR1 as SGHRS and CDR2 as YFSETQ. This CDR3 region has 14 residues. In nucleotides, the CDR3 is TGCGCCAGCAGCTTGGGACAGTCGAATTCACCCCTCCACTTT. Translating it yields CASSLGQSNSPLHF.